This T cell receptor (beta chain) emerged from a study of vaccination and CD4 T cells after COVID-19. Study-level information: At a median about 94 days (range 35 to 161) after diagnosis, post-COVID samples were drawn.

The treatment here: roughly 10-day PBMC culture with coronavirus spike peptide pools or control peptides (ViraFEST assay). With peptide pools, ViraFEST first expanded antigen-specific T cells and afterwards sequenced their TCRs. V was clipped by 8 bases and J by 7 bases; unmatched bases: 10. CDR1 SEHNR and CDR2 FQNEAQ come from the germline V gene (reference sequence). This CDR3 has 14 residues. Notes on this clonotype: The antigen remains undetermined.

Researchers used the Oncomine TCR Beta short-read assay to sequence DNA from cultured CD4+ T cells. TCRdb re-analysed the PCR reads in MiXCR, keeping a single row per CDR3 protein. The profile shows about 12,000 distinct CDR3 sequences, roughly three fifths of them singletons. Material: CD4+ T cells from blood, cultured in vitro. The receptor was derived from a human donor who had recovered from COVID-19. The chain employs TRBV7-9 and TRBJ2-1; 8 bases map to TRBD2. The CDR3 coding sequence is TGTGCCAGCGGGGATACCGGGGGGGCGAATGAGCAGTTCTTC. It codes for CASGDTGGANEQFF. The entire variable domain, with the rest obtained from reference TRBV7-9 and TRBJ2-1, is as follows: DTGVSQNPRHKITKRGQNVTFRCDPISEHNRLYWYRQTLGQGPEFLTYFQNEAQLEKSRLLSDRFSAERPKGSFSTLEIQRTEQGDSAMYLCASGDTGGANEQFFGPGTRLTVL.